This T cell receptor beta chain was obtained from a study of blood T cell repertoires in COVID-19. Study details: In each case, the material was cDNA or gDNA derived from T cells, B-cell-depleted T cells, or PBMCs.

The cohort comprised adults aged roughly 18 to 95 years residing in around 25 US areas. Participant reports of clinical history set cohort assignment. Under the authors' procedure: Counts of nucleated cells, estimated from reference gene primer amplification, were obtained. Assay: immunoSEQ multiplex PCR; the TCRdb copy retains only in-frame clones and omits some. V, J and clone size reflect that table, while D and trimming were determined from the DNA. Of 310,000 or so clones listed, approximately 90% were seen once; the top ten hold around 8.9%. Germline values: CDR1 SGHRS, CDR2 YFSETQ. The CDR3 totals 16 residues. Trimming cost V 4 bases and J 5 bases; bases outside gene matches: 10.

The chain carries TRBV5-1 and TRBJ1-4; TRBD1 matches 8 bases. This sequence was found in a woman in her late teens or twenties who had recovered from COVID-19. The material sequenced was PBMCs or T cells enriched from blood (not recorded which). In DNA, the CDR3 is TGCGCCAGCAGCCCTAATACGGGACAGGCGAATGAAAAACTGTTTTTT. Its translation: CASSPNTGQANEKLFF.